Listed here are 9 T cell receptor beta chains from one sample, sequenced in a study of blood T cell repertoires in COVID-19. Produced via immunoSEQ multiplex PCR; TCRdb's table is partial and in-frame only. The sample consists of 81,000 or so clones, approximately 80% of them appearing once. Sequencing was done on a sample of peripheral blood. These receptors came from a human donor in a cohort sampled during active COVID-19.

V and J are TRBV5-8 and TRBJ1-2; no reliable D call. The CDR3 loop spans 12 amino acids. CDR1 and CDR2 from the germline V gene are SGHTS and YDEGEE. The V and J ends lost 6 bases and 3 bases respectively, with 9 bases between them. The CDR3 protein is CASTLGYYGYTF. Written as DNA, the CDR3 is TGTGCCAGCACCCTTGGCTACTATGGCTACACCTTC.

The V gene is TRBV11-2, the J gene TRBJ2-1, with a tentative D call TRBD1 (5 bases). CDR3 length: 14 residues. Trimming stripped 2 bases from V and 6 bases from J, with 11 bases between. Per the germline V gene, CDR1 is SGHAT and CDR2 is FQNNGV. In DNA form, the CDR3 reads TGTGCCAGCAGCTTACAGGGTCTTGGCAATGAGCAGTTCTTC. It specifies CASSLQGLGNEQFF.

The chain couples TRBV6-5 to TRBJ1-2; 8 bases agree with TRBD1. Trimming cost V 4 bases and J 3 bases; bases outside gene matches: 4. This CDR3 has 14 residues. Germline-derived CDR1 and CDR2 are MNHEY and SVGAGI. CDR3 DNA: TGTGCCAGCAGTTCAGGGGGCGCATACTATGGCTACACCTTC. It codes for CASSSGGAYYGYTF.

CDR3 nucleotides: TGTGCCAGCAGCGGCGGACAGGCGAGGTACTTC. This codes for CASSGGQARYF. This chain joins TRBV5-4 and TRBJ2-7; TRBD1 matches at 7 bases. CDR1 SGHNT and CDR2 YYREEE come from the germline V gene (reference sequence). The CDR3 spans 11 residues. J was trimmed by 12 bases and V by 4 bases; bases with no gene match: 7.

The chain joins TRBV15 to TRBJ2-1; perhaps TRBD2 as D (7 bases). Trimming stripped 0 bases from V and 15 bases from J, with 21 bases between. This CDR3 has 15 amino acids. Germline V gives CDR1 LNHNV, CDR2 YYDKDF (reference sequence). The CDR3 nucleotides are TGTGCCACCAGCAGAGAAGTGGCGGGGGCCGGTCTGGGGTTCTTC. Translated, it gives CATSREVAGAGLGFF. The complete variable domain, with remaining parts taken from reference TRBV15 and TRBJ2-1, reads DAMVIQNPRYQVTQFGKPVTLSCSQTLNHNVMYWYQQKSSQAPKLLFHYYDKDFNNEADTPDNFQSRRPNTSFCFLDIRSPGLGDTAMYLCATSREVAGAGLGFFGPGTRLTVL.

The rearrangement joins TRBV5-5 to TRBJ2-2; 11 bases are a match to TRBD2. Per the germline V gene, CDR1 is SGHKS and CDR2 is YYEKEE (reference sequence). Germline trimming cut 6 bases from V and 3 bases from J; bases unmatched to any gene: 4. The CDR3 is 15 amino acids. Here the CDR3 DNA reads TGTGCCAGCATGGGGACTAGCGGTCACACCGGGGAGCTGTTTTTT. As protein: CASMGTSGHTGELFF.

The rearrangement uses TRBV6-9 and TRBJ1-1; no clear D gene. The CDR3 has 12 residues. V lost 2 bases and J lost 3, with 4 bases in between. The germline V gene encodes CDR1 MNHGY and CDR2 SVAAGI. CDR3 nucleotide sequence: TGTGCCAGCAGTTATCGGGACACTGAAGCTTTCTTT. Translated: CASSYRDTEAFF.

The genes are TRBV5-1 and TRBJ2-4; D might be TRBD2 (5 bases). Germline V gene data show CDR1 as SGHRS and CDR2 as YFSETQ. V gave up 4 bases and J gave up 6 bases, with 14 bases separating them. CDR3 length: 14 residues. This CDR3 reads CASSAGTLGNIQYF. In DNA, the CDR3 is TGCGCCAGCAGCGCGGGCACCTTGGGAAACATTCAGTACTTC. Variable domain in full (rest from reference TRBV5-1 and TRBJ2-4): KAGVTQTPRYLIKTRGQQVTLSCSPISGHRSVSWYQQTPGQGLQFLFEYFSETQRNKGNFPGRFSGRQFSNSRSEMNVSTLELGDSALYLCASSAGTLGNIQYFGAGTRLSVL.

V usage is TRBV30 and J usage is TRBJ1-4; unclear D gene. The CDR3 loop spans 12 amino acids. V lost 1 base and J 8 bases, leaving 8 bases between the germline ends. The germline V gene has CDR1 GTSNPN and CDR2 SVGIG (reference sequence). CDR3 sequence: CAWSGVREKLFF. In nucleotides, the CDR3 is TGTGCCTGGAGTGGAGTGAGGGAAAAACTGTTTTTT.